Each of the 9 T cell receptor beta chains below was sequenced from the same sample in a study of tumor-infiltrating lymphocytes in primary liver carcinoma. Production of TCR beta cDNA used around 500 ng total RNA together with a constant-region primer. Libraries covering TCR beta were generated through three nested multiplex PCR rounds (using a slightly modified ARM-PCR). Primers for the first two PCR rounds were TRBV1-TRBV30 forward primers and a C-beta reverse primer (about 11 cycles per round). TCRdb called the multiplex PCR reads again in MiXCR, with one record for every CDR3 protein. In the table there are 180,000 or so distinct CDR3 sequences, about 60% of which are singletons. Blood RNA came from unsorted whole blood; germline DNA was also extracted. Sequenced material: peripheral blood. These receptors were collected from a middle-aged man with primary liver carcinoma and hepatitis B virus infection.

A few counts support this clonotype. The V call is TRBV14, the J call TRBJ2-5; tentative D call: TRBD1 (5 bases). There are 14 residues in the CDR3. Between the trimmed V and J ends, which lost 4 bases and 3 bases, there was a span of 12 bases. CDR1 SGHDN and CDR2 FVKESK come from the germline V gene. The CDR3: CASSLGQGKETQYF. DNA of the CDR3: TGTGCCAGCAGCCTAGGGCAGGGAAAAGAGACCCAGTACTTC.

There are many counts of this clonotype. The chain has TRBV11-1 and TRBJ1-2; 8 bases line up with TRBD1. The CDR3 is made up of 13 amino acids. J lost 6 bases, V lost 3 bases, and 3 bases had no gene match. The germline V gene encodes CDR1 SGHAT and CDR2 FQDESV (reference sequence). CDR3 sequence reads: CASSFDRGDGYTF. The CDR3 DNA sequence: TGTGCCAGCAGCTTCGACAGGGGAGATGGCTACACCTTC.

Worth noting for this clonotype: One junction end does not reproduce the germline sequence, and a read error may be involved. The chain carries TRBV11-3 and TRBJ2-1; 10 bases agree with TRBD2. CDR1 and CDR2 (germline): SGHNT, YENEEA. The CDR3 totals 16 residues. This chain's CDR3 is CARSLSGTSERGEQLF. CDR3 DNA sequence: TGTGCCAGGAGCTTATCAGGGACTAGCGAGAGAGGTGAGCAGTTATTC.

About this clonotype: The junction departs from the called germline gene at one end, perhaps through a read error. The chain is built from TRBV6-1 and TRBJ2-7; D not resolved. The CDR3 spans 14 residues. The V gene's germline CDR1 is MNHNS and CDR2 SASEGT. The CDR3 nucleotides read TGTTCCAGCAGTGAGATCCTGGGTGGGGTCGAGCAGTACTTC. Its translation is CSSSEILGGVEQYF.

Comments on this clonotype: Its ends do not fully match the called genes, so a read error is possible. The V and J genes are TRBV12-5 and TRBJ2-2, with 10 bases identical to TRBD1. The CDR3 runs to 18 residues. Germline CDR1 reads LGHNT; CDR2 reads FRNRAP. CDR3 nucleotide sequence: TGTGCTAGTGGTTTGGTGGGGGGGACAGGGGTGAACACTAGGGAGCTGTTTTTC. Its translation is CASGLVGGTGVNTRELFF. Using reference TRBV12-5 and TRBJ2-2 for the parts outside the CDR3, the full variable domain is DARVTQTPRHKVTEMGQEVTMRCQPILGHNTVFWYRQTMMQGLELLAYFRNRAPLDDSGMPKDRFSAEMPDATLATLKIQPSEPRDSAVYFCASGLVGGTGVNTRELFFGEGSRLTVL.

This clonotype was detected a few times. A junction end diverges from the germline sequence, so it may reflect a read error. The J gene is TRBJ2-7, the V gene TRBV11-2; 7 positions match TRBD1. This CDR3 comprises 15 residues. The V gene's germline CDR1 is SGHAT and CDR2 FQNNGV. CDR3 residues: CACSARDSGFYEQYF. The CDR3 DNA follows: TGTGCCTGCAGCGCCCGGGACAGTGGTTTCTACGAGCAGTACTTC. Together with reference TRBV11-2 and TRBJ2-7, the CDR3 gives the full variable domain: EAGVAQSPRYKIIEKRQSVAFWCNPISGHATLYWYQQILGQGPKLLIQFQNNGVVDDSQLPKDRFSAERLKGVDSTLKIQPAKLEDSAVYLCACSARDSGFYEQYFGPGTRLTVT.

The chain uses TRBV29-1 and TRBJ2-3; D is ambiguous. The germline gives CDR1 SQVTM, CDR2 ANQGSEA. The CDR3 consists of 14 residues. Between the trimmed V and J ends, which lost 0 bases and 5 bases, there was a span of 12 bases. Written as DNA, the CDR3 is TGCAGCGTTGAAGATAACGCTGGCATAGATACGCAGTATTTT. Protein: CSVEDNAGIDTQYF.

With regard to this clonotype: It is likely a read error, because the conserved phenylalanine at the end of the CDR3 is missing. The CDR3 reads CASSSGTSPNEQFL. The DNA of the CDR3 is TGTGCCAGCAGCTCCGGGACTAGTCCTAATGAGCAGTTCTTA. V is TRBV11-2 and J is TRBJ2-1; 8 bases are a match to TRBD2. Per the germline V gene, CDR1 is SGHAT and CDR2 is FQNNGV. The CDR3 is 14 amino acids. Germline trimming cut 4 bases from V and 7 bases from J; bases unmatched to any gene: 6.

This clonotype was observed once. No conserved phenylalanine or tryptophan ends this CDR3, so it is likely a read error. The chain couples TRBV11-2 to TRBJ1-6, with D unresolved. Germline assignment: CDR1 SGHAT and CDR2 FQNNGV. The CDR3 has 12 amino acids. The CDR3 is CASSLSNSPLHY. The CDR3, as DNA: TGTGCCAGTAGCTTGAGTAATTCACCCCTCCACTAT.